The clone carrying this T cell receptor beta chain has just a few counts. CDR1 is SGHRS and CDR2 is YFSETQ in the germline V gene. The CDR3 has 14 residues. Trimming took 1 base from V and 5 from J, leaving 12 bases between them. This sample stems from a study of blood T cell repertoires in COVID-19. Study-level background: Collection of acute and convalescent COVID-19 samples took place in the United States, Italy and Spain. Sources were T cells, B-cell-depleted T cells, or PBMCs; the material itself was cDNA or gDNA.

Source study methods: Amplification of reference gene primers provided the estimated nucleated cell counts. Measured with immunoSEQ multiplex PCR; TCRdb has only the in-frame clones, and not every one. For V, J and clone size, that table is used; D and trimming come from the DNA. The table lists about 190,000 clones, around nine tenths of them singletons. The sequenced material came from peripheral blood. This receptor was identified in a man aged 18-30 years with active or convalescent COVID-19. The genes are TRBV5-1 and TRBJ1-2; D remains ambiguous. The CDR3, as DNA: TGCGCCAGCAGCTTGAATTTGGGAGGTTATGGCTACACCTTC. This encodes CASSLNLGGYGYTF.